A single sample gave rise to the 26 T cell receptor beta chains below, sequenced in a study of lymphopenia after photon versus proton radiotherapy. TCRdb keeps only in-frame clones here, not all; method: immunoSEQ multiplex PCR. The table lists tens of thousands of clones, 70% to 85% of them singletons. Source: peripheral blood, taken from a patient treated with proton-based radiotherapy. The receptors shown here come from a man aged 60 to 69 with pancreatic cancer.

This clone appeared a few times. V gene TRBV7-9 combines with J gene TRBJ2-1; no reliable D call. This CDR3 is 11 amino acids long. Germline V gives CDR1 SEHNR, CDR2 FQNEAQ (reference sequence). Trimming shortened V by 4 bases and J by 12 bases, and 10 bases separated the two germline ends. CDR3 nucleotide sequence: TGTGCCAGCAGCTCCGGGCTTGGGCAGTTCTTC. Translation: CASSSGLGQFF.

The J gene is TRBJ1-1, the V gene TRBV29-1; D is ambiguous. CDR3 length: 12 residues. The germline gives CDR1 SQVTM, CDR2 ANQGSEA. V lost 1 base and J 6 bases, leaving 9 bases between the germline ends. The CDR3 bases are TGCAGCGTTGAAGGGCGTCGGGCTGAAGCTTTCTTT. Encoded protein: CSVEGRRAEAFF.

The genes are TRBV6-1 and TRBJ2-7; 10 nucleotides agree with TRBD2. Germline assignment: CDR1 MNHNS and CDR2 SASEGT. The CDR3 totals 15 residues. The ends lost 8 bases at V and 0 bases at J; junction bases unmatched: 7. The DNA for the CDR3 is TGTGCCAGCCGGTCTAGCGGGAGTGTCTCCTACGAGCAGTACTTC. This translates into CASRSSGSVSYEQYF.

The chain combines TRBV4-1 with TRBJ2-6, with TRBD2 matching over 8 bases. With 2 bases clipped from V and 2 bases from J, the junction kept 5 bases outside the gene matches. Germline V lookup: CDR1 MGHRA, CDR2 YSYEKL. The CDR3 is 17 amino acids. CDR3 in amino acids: CASSQTPAGAGANVLTF. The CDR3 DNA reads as TGCGCCAGCAGCCAAACTCCAGCGGGAGCTGGGGCCAACGTCCTGACTTTC.

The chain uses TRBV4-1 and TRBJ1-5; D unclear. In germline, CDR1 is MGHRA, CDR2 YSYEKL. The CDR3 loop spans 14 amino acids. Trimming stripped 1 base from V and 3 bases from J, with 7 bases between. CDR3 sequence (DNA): TGCGCCAGCAGCCAAGTGGTGTTCAATCAGCCCCAGCATTTT. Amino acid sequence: CASSQVVFNQPQHF.

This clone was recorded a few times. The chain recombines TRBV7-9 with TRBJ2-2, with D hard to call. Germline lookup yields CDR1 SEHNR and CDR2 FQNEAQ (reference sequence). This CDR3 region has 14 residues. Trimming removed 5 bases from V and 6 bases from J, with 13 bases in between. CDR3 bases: TGTGCCAGCAGCAAGCCTCCCAGTTCCGGGGAGCTGTTTTTT. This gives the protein CASSKPPSSGELFF.

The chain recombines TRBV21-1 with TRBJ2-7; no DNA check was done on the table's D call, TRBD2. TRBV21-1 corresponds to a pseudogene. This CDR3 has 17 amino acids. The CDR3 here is CASSKELRLANPYEQYF. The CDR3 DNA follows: TGTGCCAGCAGCAAAGAGCTGAGACTAGCGAATCCCTACGAGCAGTACTTC.

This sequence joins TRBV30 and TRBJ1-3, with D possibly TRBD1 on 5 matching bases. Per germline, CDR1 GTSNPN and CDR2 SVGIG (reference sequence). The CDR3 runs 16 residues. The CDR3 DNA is TGTGCTGTAGACTTCTTGGGGGGTTTAGCTGGAAACACCATATATTTT. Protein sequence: CAVDFLGGLAGNTIYF.

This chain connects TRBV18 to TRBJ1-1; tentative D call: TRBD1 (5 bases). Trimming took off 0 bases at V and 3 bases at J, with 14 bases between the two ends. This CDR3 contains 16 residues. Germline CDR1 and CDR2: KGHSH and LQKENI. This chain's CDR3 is CASSPPIVGQDTEAFF. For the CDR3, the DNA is TGTGCCAGCTCACCACCGATCGTGGGGCAGGACACTGAAGCTTTCTTT.

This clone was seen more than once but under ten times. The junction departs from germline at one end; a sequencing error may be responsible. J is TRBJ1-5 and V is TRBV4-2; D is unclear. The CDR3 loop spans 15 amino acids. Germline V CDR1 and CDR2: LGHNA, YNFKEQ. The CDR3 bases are TGTGCCAGCAGCCAAGATGGTATAGCGAATCGGCCCCAGCATTTT. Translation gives CASSQDGIANRPQHF.

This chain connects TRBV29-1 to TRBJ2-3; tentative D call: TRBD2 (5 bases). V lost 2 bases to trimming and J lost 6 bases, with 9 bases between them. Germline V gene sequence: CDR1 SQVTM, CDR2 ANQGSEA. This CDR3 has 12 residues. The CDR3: CSVETGSDTQYF. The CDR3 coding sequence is TGCAGCGTTGAAACGGGATCGGATACGCAGTATTTT.

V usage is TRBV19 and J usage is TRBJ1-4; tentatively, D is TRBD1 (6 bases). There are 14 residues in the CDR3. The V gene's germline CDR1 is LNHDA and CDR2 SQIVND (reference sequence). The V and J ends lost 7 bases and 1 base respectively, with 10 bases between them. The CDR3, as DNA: TGTGCCAGTACTGGGGGGCGAACTAATGAAAAACTGTTTTTT. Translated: CASTGGRTNEKLFF.

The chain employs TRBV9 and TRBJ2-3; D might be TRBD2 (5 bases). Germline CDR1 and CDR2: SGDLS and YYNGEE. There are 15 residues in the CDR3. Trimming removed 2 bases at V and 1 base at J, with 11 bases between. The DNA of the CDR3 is TGTGCCAGCAGCGTCGGAGCGAGGGGCACAGATACGCAGTATTTT. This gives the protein CASSVGARGTDTQYF.

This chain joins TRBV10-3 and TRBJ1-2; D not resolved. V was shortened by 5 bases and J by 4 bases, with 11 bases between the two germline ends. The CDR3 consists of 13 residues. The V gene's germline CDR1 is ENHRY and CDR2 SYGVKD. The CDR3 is CAISQPIIYGYTF. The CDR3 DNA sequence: TGTGCCATCAGTCAACCCATTATCTATGGCTACACCTTC.

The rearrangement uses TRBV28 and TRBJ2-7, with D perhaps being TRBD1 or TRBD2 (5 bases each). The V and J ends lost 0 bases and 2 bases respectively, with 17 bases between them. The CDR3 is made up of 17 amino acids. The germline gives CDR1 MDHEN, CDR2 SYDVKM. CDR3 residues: CASSLWGVGPGAYEQYF. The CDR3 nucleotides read TGTGCCAGCAGTTTATGGGGGGTCGGGCCCGGGGCCTACGAGCAGTACTTC.

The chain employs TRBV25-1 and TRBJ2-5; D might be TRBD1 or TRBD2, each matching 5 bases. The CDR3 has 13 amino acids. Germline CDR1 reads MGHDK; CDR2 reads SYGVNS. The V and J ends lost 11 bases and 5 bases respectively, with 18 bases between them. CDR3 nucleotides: TGTGCCTCGGCCAACCCGGGGACCGAGACCCAGTACTTC. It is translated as CASANPGTETQYF.

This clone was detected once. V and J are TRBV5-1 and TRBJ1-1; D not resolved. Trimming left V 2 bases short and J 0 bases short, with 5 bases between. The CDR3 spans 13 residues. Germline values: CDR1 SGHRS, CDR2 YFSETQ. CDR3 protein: CASSFRLNTEAFF. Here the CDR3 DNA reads TGCGCCAGCAGCTTCCGCTTGAACACTGAAGCTTTCTTT.

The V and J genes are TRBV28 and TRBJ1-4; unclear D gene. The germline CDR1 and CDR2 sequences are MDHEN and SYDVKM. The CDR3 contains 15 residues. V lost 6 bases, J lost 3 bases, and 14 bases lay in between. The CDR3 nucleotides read TGTGCCAGCAGACGACCCTTAGGAGCTAATGAAAAACTGTTTTTT. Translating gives CASRRPLGANEKLFF.

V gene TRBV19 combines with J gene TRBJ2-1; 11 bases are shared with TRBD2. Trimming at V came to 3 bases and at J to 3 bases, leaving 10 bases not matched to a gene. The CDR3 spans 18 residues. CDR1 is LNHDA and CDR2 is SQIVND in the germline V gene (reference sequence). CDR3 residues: CASSIRISGRGLYNEQFF. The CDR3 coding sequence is TGTGCCAGTAGTATTCGCATTAGCGGGAGGGGACTCTACAATGAGCAGTTCTTC. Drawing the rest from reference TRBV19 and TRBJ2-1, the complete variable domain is DGGITQSPKYLFRKEGQNVTLSCEQNLNHDAMYWYRQDPGQGLRLIYYSQIVNDFQKGDIAEGYSVSREKKESFPLTVTSAQKNPTAFYLCASSIRISGRGLYNEQFFGPGTRLTVL.

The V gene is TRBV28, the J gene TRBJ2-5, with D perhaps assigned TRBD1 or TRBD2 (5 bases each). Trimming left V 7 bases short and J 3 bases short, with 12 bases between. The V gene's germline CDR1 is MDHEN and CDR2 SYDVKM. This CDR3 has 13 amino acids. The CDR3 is CASTPGREETQYF. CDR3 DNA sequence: TGTGCCAGCACGCCGGGGCGGGAAGAGACCCAGTACTTC. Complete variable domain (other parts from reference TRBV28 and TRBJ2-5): DVKVTQSSRYLVKRTGEKVFLECVQDMDHENMFWYRQDPGLGLRLIYFSYDVKMKEKGDIPEGYSVSREKKERFSLILESASTNQTSMYLCASTPGREETQYFGPGTRLLVL.

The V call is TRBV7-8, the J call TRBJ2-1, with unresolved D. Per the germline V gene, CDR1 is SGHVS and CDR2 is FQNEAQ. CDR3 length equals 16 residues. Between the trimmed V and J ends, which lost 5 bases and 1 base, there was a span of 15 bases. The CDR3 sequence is CASSATPGSSYNEQFF. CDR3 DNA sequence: TGTGCCAGCAGCGCGACCCCCGGTAGTTCCTACAATGAGCAGTTCTTC.

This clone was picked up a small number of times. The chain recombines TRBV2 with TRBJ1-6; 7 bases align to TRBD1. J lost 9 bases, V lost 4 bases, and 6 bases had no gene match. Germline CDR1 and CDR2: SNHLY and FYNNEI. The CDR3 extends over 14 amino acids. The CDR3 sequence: CASSAGTASSPLHF. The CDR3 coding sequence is TGTGCCAGCAGTGCCGGGACAGCCAGTTCACCCCTCCACTTT.

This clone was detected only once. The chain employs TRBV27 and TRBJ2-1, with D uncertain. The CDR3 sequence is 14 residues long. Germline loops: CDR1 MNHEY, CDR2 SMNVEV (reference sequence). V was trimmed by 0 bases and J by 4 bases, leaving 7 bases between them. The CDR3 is CASSLSSFYNEQFF. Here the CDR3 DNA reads TGTGCCAGCAGTTTATCTAGCTTTTACAATGAGCAGTTCTTC.

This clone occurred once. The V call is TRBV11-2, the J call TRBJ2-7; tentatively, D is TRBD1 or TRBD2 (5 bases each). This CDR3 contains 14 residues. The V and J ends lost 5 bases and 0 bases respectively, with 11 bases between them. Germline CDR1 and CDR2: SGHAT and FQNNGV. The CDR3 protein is CASSRDRSSYEQYF. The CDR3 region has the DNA TGTGCCAGCAGCCGGGACCGCAGCTCCTACGAGCAGTACTTC.

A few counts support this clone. The CDR3 here is CASHRDRLAKNIQYF. CDR3 DNA: TGTGCCAGCCACAGGGACAGACTAGCCAAAAACATTCAGTACTTC. V and J are TRBV2 and TRBJ2-4, with TRBD1 identical over 7 bases. The germline V gene encodes CDR1 SNHLY and CDR2 FYNNEI. The length of the CDR3 is 15 residues. Germline trimming cut 8 bases from V and 0 bases from J; bases unmatched to any gene: 7.

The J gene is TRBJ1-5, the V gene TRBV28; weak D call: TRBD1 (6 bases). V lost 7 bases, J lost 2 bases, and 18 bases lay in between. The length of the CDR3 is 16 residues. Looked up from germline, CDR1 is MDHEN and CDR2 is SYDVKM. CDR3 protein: CASTAGATVRNQPQHF. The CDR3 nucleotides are TGTGCCAGCACAGCGGGGGCTACAGTTCGCAATCAGCCCCAGCATTTT.